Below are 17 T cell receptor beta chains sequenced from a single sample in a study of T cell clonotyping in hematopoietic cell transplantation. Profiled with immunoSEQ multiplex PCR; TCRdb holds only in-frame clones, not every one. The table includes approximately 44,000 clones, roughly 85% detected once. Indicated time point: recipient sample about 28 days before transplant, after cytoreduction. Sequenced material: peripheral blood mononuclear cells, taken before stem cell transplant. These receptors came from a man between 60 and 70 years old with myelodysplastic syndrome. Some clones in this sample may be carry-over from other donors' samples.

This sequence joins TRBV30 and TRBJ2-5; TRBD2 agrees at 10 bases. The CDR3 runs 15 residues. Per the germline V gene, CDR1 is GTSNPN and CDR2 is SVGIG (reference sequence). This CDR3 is CARRASGGAGETQYF. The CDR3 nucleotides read TGTGCTCGGAGGGCCAGCGGGGGGGCCGGGGAGACCCAGTACTTC. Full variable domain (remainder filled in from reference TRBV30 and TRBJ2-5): SQTIHQWPATLVQPVGSPLSLECTVEGTSNPNLYWYRQAAGRGLQLLFYSVGIGQISSEVPQNLSASRPQDRQFILSSKKLLLSDSGFYLCARRASGGAGETQYFGPGTRLLVL.

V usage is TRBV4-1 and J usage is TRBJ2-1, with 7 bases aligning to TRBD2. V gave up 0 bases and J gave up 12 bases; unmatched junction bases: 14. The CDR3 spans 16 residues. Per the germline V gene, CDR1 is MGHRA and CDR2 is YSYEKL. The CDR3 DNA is TGCGCCAGCAGCCAAGATTTGAAGCGGGGAAGGTTGGGGCAGTTCTTC. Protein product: CASSQDLKRGRLGQFF.

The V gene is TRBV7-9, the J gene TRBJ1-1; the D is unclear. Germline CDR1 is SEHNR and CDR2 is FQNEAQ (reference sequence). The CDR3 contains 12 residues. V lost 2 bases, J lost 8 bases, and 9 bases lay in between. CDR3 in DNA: TGTGCCAGCAGCTTATGGATAGGGGAAGCTTTCTTT. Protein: CASSLWIGEAFF.

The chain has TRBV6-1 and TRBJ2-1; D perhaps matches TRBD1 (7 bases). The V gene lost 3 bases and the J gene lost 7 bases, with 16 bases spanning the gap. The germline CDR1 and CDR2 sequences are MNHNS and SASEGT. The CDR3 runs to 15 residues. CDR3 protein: CASSDRQGGRNEQFF. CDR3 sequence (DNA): TGTGCCAGCAGTGATAGGCAGGGGGGAAGGAATGAGCAGTTCTTC.

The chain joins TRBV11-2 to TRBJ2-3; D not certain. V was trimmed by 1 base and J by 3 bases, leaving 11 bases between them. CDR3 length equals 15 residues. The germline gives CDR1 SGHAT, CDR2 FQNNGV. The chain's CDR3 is CASSLGNQPTDTQYF. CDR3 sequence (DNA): TGTGCCAGCAGCTTAGGAAATCAACCGACAGATACGCAGTATTTT.

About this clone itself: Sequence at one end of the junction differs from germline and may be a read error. The chain's CDR3 is CASSPRGGERDTQYF. As DNA, the CDR3 is TGTGCTAGCAGCCCTAGGGGAGGCGAACGGGATACGCAGTATTTT. The rearrangement links TRBV7-7 to TRBJ2-3, with D tentatively TRBD2 (6 bases). Germline assignment: CDR1 SSHAT and CDR2 FNYEAQ (reference sequence). CDR3 size: 15 residues.

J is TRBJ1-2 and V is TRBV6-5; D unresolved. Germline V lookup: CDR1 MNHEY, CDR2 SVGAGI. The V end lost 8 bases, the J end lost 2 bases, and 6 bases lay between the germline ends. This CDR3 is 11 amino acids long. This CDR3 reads CASEGNYGYTF. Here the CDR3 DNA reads TGTGCCAGCGAAGGCAACTATGGCTACACCTTC.

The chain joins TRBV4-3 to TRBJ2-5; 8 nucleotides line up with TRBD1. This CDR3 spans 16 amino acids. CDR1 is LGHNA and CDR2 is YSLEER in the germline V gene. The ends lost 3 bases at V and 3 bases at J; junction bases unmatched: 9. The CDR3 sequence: CASSQAVRTGKETQYF. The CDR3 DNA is TGCGCCAGCAGCCAGGCCGTCCGGACAGGGAAAGAGACCCAGTACTTC.

The chain's CDR3 is CASSSGLNQPQHF. In nucleotides, the CDR3 is TGTGCCAGCAGCTCGGGGCTTAATCAGCCCCAGCATTTT. This rearrangement joins TRBV5-8 to TRBJ1-5; TRBD1 might be the D (5 bases). Per the germline V gene, CDR1 is SGHTS and CDR2 is YDEGEE. Trimming shortened V by 3 bases and J by 4 bases, and 8 bases separated the two germline ends. The CDR3 loop spans 13 amino acids.

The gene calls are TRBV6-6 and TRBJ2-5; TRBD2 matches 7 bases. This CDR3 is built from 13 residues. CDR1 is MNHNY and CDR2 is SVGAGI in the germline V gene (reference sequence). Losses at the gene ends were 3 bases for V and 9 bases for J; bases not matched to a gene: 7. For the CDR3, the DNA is TGTGCCAGCAGTTATGGGGACTATAATCCCCAGTACTTC. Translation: CASSYGDYNPQYF.

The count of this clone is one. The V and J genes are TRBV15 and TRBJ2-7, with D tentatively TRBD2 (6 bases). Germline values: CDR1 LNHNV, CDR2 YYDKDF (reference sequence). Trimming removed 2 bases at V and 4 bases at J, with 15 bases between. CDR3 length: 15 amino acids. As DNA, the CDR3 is TGTGCCACCAGCAGACGACTAGGGGATATGTACGAGCAGTACTTC. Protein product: CATSRRLGDMYEQYF.

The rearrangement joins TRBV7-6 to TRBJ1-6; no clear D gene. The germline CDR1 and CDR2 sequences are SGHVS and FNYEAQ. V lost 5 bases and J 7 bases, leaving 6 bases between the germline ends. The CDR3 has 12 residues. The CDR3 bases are TGTGCCAGCAGCACCGGGAATTCACCCCTCCACTTT. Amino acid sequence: CASSTGNSPLHF. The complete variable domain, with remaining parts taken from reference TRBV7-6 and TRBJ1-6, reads GAGVSQSPRYKVTKRGQDVALRCDPISGHVSLYWYRQALGQGPEFLTYFNYEAQQDKSGLPNDRFSAERPEGSISTLTIQRTEQRDSAMYRCASSTGNSPLHFGNGTRLTVT.

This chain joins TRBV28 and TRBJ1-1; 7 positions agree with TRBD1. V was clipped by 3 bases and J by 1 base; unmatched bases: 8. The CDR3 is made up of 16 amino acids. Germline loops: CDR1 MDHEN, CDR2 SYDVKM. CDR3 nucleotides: TGTGCCAGCAGTTTTTATCGACAGGGCGCGAACACTGAAGCTTTCTTT. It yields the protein CASSFYRQGANTEAFF.

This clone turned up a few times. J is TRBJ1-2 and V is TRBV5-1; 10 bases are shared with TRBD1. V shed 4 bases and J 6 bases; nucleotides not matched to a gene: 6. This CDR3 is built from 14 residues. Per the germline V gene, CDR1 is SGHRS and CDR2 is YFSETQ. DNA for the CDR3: TGCGCCAGCAGCCGGGGACAGGGGAGTAATGGCTACACCTTC. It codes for CASSRGQGSNGYTF.

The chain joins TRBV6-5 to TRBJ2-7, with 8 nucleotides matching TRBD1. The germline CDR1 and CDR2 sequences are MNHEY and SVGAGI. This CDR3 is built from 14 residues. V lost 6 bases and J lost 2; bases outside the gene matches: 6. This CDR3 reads CASRTGTGPYEQYF. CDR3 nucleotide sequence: TGTGCCAGCAGAACCGGGACAGGACCCTACGAGCAGTACTTC.

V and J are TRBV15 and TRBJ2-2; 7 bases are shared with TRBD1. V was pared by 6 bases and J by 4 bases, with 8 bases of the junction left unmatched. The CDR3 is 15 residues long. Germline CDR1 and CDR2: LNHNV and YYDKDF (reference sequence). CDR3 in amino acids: CATRADRVLTGELFF. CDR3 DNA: TGTGCCACCAGGGCTGACAGGGTCCTCACCGGGGAGCTGTTTTTT.

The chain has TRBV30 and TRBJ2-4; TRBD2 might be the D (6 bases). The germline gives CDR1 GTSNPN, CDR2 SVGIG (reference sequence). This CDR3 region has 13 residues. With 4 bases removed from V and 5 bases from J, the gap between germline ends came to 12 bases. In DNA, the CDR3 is TGTGCCTGGAAGGTCGGAGGGGAAAACATTCAGTACTTC. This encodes CAWKVGGENIQYF.